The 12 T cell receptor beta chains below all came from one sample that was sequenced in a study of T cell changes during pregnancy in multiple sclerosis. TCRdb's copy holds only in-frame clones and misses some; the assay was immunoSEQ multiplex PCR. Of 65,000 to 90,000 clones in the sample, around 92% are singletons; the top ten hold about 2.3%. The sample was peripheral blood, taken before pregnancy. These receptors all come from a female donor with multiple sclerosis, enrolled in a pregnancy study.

CDR3 sequence reads: CASSQDRAGEGYGYTF. CDR3 nucleotide sequence: TGCGCCAGCAGCCAAGATAGGGCAGGGGAGGGCTATGGCTACACCTTC. The chain has TRBV4-3 and TRBJ1-2, with D tentatively TRBD1 (6 bases). V lost 0 bases and J 4 bases, leaving 15 bases between the germline ends. Germline values: CDR1 LGHNA, CDR2 YSLEER. The CDR3 is 16 amino acids.

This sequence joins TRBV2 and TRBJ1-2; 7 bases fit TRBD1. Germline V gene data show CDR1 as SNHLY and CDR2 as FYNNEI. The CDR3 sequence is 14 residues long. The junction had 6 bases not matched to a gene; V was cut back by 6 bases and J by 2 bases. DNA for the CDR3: TGTGCCAGCAGCAGACAGGGACAAAACTATGGCTACACCTTC. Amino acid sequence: CASSRQGQNYGYTF.

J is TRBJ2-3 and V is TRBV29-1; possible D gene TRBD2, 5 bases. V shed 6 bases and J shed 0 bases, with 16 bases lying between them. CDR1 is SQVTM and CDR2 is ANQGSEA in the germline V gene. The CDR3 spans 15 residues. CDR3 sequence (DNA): TGCAGCGTCACCCCGAGGGCTACTAGCACAGATACGCAGTATTTT. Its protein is CSVTPRATSTDTQYF.

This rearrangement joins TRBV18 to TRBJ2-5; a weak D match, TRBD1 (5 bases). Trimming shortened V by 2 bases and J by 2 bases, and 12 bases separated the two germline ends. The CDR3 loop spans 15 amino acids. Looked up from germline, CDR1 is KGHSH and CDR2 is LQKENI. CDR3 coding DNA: TGTGCCAGCTCACCAAAGGCAGGGTCACAAGAGACCCAGTACTTC. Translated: CASSPKAGSQETQYF.

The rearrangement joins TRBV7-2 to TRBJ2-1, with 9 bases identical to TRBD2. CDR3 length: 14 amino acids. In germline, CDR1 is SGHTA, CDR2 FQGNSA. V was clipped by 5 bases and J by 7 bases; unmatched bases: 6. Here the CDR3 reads CASSTTSGANEQFF. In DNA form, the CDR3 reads TGTGCCAGCAGCACGACTAGCGGTGCGAATGAGCAGTTCTTC.

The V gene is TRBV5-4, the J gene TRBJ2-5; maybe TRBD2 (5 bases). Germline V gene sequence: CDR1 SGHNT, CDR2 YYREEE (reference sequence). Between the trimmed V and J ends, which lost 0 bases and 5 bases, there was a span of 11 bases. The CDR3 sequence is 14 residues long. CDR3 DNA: TGTGCCAGCAGCTTGGTAGGAGGTCAGGAGACCCAGTACTTC. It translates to CASSLVGGQETQYF.

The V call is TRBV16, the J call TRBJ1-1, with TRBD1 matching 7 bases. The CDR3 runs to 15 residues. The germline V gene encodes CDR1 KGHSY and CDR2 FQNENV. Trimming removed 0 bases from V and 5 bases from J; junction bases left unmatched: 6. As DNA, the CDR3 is TGTGCCAGCAGCCAATCGCGGGCAGGGGGAACTGAAGCTTTCTTT. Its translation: CASSQSRAGGTEAFF.

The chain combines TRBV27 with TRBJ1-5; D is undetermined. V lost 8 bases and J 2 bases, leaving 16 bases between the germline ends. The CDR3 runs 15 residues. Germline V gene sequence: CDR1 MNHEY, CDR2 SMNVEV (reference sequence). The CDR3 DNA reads TGTGCCAGCGCTACACCGGCGGGTGGCAATCAGCCCCAGCATTTT. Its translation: CASATPAGGNQPQHF.

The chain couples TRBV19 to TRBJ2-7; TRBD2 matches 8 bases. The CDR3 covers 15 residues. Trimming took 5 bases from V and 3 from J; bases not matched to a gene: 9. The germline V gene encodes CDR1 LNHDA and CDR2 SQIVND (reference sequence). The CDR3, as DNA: TGTGCCAGTAGTGCACCGGGGACTAGTAACTACGAGCAGTACTTC. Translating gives CASSAPGTSNYEQYF. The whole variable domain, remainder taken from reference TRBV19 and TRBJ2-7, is DGGITQSPKYLFRKEGQNVTLSCEQNLNHDAMYWYRQDPGQGLRLIYYSQIVNDFQKGDIAEGYSVSREKKESFPLTVTSAQKNPTAFYLCASSAPGTSNYEQYFGPGTRLTVT.

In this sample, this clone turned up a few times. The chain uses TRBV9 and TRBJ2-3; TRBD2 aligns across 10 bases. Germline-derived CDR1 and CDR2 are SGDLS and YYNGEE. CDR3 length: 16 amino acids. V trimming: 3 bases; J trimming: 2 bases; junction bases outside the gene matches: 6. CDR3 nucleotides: TGTGCCAGCAGCGCCCAGCGGGAGGGAAACACAGATACGCAGTATTTT. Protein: CASSAQREGNTDTQYF.

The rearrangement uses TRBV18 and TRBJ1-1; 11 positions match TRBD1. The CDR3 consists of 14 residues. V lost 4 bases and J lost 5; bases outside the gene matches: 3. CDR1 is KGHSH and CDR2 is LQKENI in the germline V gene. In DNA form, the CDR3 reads TGTGCCAGCTCACAGGACAGGGGGCCGACTGAAGCTTTCTTT. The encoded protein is CASSQDRGPTEAFF.

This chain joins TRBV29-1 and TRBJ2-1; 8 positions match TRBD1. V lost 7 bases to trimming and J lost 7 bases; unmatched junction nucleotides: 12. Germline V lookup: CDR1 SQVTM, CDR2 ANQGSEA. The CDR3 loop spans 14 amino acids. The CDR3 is CSEVGDRFRNEQFF. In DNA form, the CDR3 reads TGCAGCGAGGTAGGGGACAGGTTCAGGAATGAGCAGTTCTTC.